One and the same sample provided the 20 T cell receptor beta chains below, sequenced in a study of blood T cell repertoires in COVID-19. Profiled with immunoSEQ multiplex PCR; TCRdb holds only in-frame clones, not every one. The table lists a few hundred thousand clones, roughly 80% of them singletons. The material sequenced was peripheral blood. The receptors originated from a woman in her 70s with COVID-19, enrolled during active disease.

This clone was counted once. The chain joins TRBV4-2 to TRBJ1-3; TRBD1 matches 8 bases. After removal of 3 bases from V and 7 bases from J, the junction contained 5 bases not matched to a gene. CDR3 size: 14 residues. Per the germline V gene, CDR1 is LGHNA and CDR2 is YNFKEQ. CDR3 residues: CASSHGQGSNTIYF. For the CDR3, the DNA is TGTGCCAGCAGCCATGGACAGGGTAGTAACACCATATATTTT.

The rearrangement links TRBV11-3 to TRBJ2-5; D possibly corresponds to TRBD2 (6 bases). Germline-derived CDR1 and CDR2 are SGHNT and YENEEA. The V gene lost 8 bases and the J gene lost 4 bases, with 11 bases spanning the gap. This CDR3 is built from 12 residues. CDR3 protein: CASGGKGETQYF. The CDR3 bases are TGTGCCAGCGGCGGGAAAGGAGAGACCCAGTACTTC. Filled out from reference TRBV11-3 and TRBJ2-5, the complete variable domain reads EAGVVQSPRYKIIEKKQPVAFWCNPISGHNTLYWYLQNLGQGPELLIRYENEEAVDDSQLPKDRFSAERLKGVDSTLKIQPAELGDSAVYLCASGGKGETQYFGPGTRLLVL.

This chain uses TRBV9 with TRBJ2-3; 11 bases line up with TRBD1. The CDR3 length is 15 residues. V dropped 4 bases and J dropped 5; count of bases not matched to a gene: 6. Germline V gene data show CDR1 as SGDLS and CDR2 as YYNGEE. The CDR3, as DNA: TGTGCCAGCAGCAAGGACAGGGGGCAATTAGATACGCAGTATTTT. It translates to CASSKDRGQLDTQYF.

CDR3 DNA: TGTGCCAGCAGCAAAGTTAAGGGGGCCGATACGCAGTATTTT. Translating it yields CASSKVKGADTQYF. The chain couples TRBV21-1 to TRBJ2-3; the D segment call TRBD1 is taken from the table without a DNA check. TRBV21-1 is a recognized pseudogene. This CDR3 has 14 amino acids.

In DNA form, the CDR3 reads TGTGCCAGCAGACTAGCGGGAGGGCCTTCGGGCTCCACAGATACGCAGTATTTT. It is translated as CASRLAGGPSGSTDTQYF. This chain joins TRBV5-6 and TRBJ2-3; 13 positions match TRBD2. CDR3 length: 18 residues. From germline, CDR1 is SGHDT and CDR2 YYEEEE. J was trimmed by 2 bases and V by 5 bases; bases with no gene match: 11.

V usage is TRBV19 and J usage is TRBJ2-1; 10 bases map to TRBD2. V was pared by 7 bases and J by 5 bases, with 5 bases of the junction left unmatched. CDR3 length: 14 residues. From germline, CDR1 is LNHDA and CDR2 SQIVND (reference sequence). The CDR3 sequence: CASMWTSGHNEQFF. The CDR3 coding sequence is TGTGCCAGTATGTGGACTAGCGGCCACAATGAGCAGTTCTTC.

The chain has TRBV25-1 and TRBJ2-2; perhaps TRBD2 as D (6 bases). The V gene lost 5 bases and the J gene lost 2 bases, with 15 bases spanning the gap. Looked up from germline, CDR1 is MGHDK and CDR2 is SYGVNS. The CDR3 has 16 amino acids. The CDR3 DNA follows: TGTGCCAGCAGTCGTCACTCCGGACTAAACACCGGGGAGCTGTTTTTT. Its protein product is CASSRHSGLNTGELFF.

This clone was recorded a few times. The chain carries TRBV4-2 and TRBJ1-6; D is perhaps TRBD1 (5 bases). Germline-derived CDR1 and CDR2 are LGHNA and YNFKEQ. Between the trimmed V and J ends, which lost 1 base and 8 bases, there was a span of 9 bases. The CDR3 loop spans 14 amino acids. CDR3 loop: CASSQARVDSPLHF. CDR3 bases: TGTGCCAGCAGCCAAGCCAGGGTAGATTCACCCCTCCACTTT.

This clone was observed a single time. The chain uses TRBV10-3 and TRBJ2-7, with TRBD2 as a possible D gene (5 bases). The V gene lost 3 bases and the J gene lost 3 bases, with 15 bases spanning the gap. The germline gives CDR1 ENHRY, CDR2 SYGVKD. This CDR3 comprises 15 residues. The CDR3 loop is CAISEGGTGNYEQYF. The CDR3 nucleotides read TGTGCCATCAGTGAAGGAGGCACCGGGAACTACGAGCAGTACTTC.

The chain joins TRBV6-2 or TRBV6-3 to TRBJ1-6; D gene unclear. V lost 6 bases, J lost 4 bases, and 19 bases lay in between. The CDR3 covers 17 residues. Germline V gene data show CDR1 as MNHEY and CDR2 as SVGEGT. The chain's CDR3 is CASSLEGGVGYNSPLHF. The CDR3 DNA reads as TGTGCCAGCAGCCTCGAGGGAGGTGTGGGGTATAATTCACCCCTCCACTTT.

This rearrangement joins TRBV6-1 to TRBJ1-5, with 9 nucleotides matching TRBD1. Germline CDR1 reads MNHNS; CDR2 reads SASEGT. CDR3 length: 16 residues. The V segment lost 4 bases and the J segment 5 bases; nucleotides outside the gene matches: 9. DNA for the CDR3: TGTGCCAGCAGTGGTGGGTGGGGGACAGGGTATCAGCCCCAGCATTTT. Protein: CASSGGWGTGYQPQHF.

This CDR3 reads CAIMGALGSPLHF. CDR3 nucleotides: TGTGCCATCATGGGGGCCCTAGGGTCACCCCTCCACTTT. The chain has TRBV10-3 and TRBJ1-6; a possible D gene is TRBD1 (6 bases). Germline V lookup: CDR1 ENHRY, CDR2 SYGVKD. The CDR3 loop spans 13 amino acids. V shed 7 bases and J shed 10 bases, with 14 bases lying between them.

The rearrangement uses TRBV28 and TRBJ2-5; 9 bases fit TRBD1. The CDR3 totals 15 residues. From germline, CDR1 is MDHEN and CDR2 SYDVKM. After removal of 5 bases from V and 4 bases from J, the junction contained 8 bases not matched to a gene. Here the CDR3 DNA reads TGTGCCAGCAGTCCTCGCAACAGGGGGCGAGAGACCCAGTACTTC. Translation: CASSPRNRGRETQYF.

This clone was found a few times. This sequence joins TRBV29-1 and TRBJ2-1; the match to TRBD2 covers 11 bases. The CDR3 sequence is 14 residues long. Germline assignment: CDR1 SQVTM and CDR2 ANQGSEA. The junction had 1 base not matched to a gene; V was cut back by 1 base and J by 5 bases. The CDR3: CSVEGLAGHNEQFF. The CDR3, as DNA: TGCAGCGTTGAAGGACTAGCGGGGCACAATGAGCAGTTCTTC.

The rearrangement joins TRBV7-3 to TRBJ1-6; 7 nucleotides agree with TRBD1. The trim removed 5 bases at V and 7 bases at J, leaving 8 bases unmatched. Germline V gene sequence: CDR1 SGHTA, CDR2 FQGTGA. CDR3 size: 15 residues. The CDR3 coding sequence is TGTGCCAGCAGCGCAGAGGGGGCGTCGAATTCACCCCTCCACTTT. Protein sequence: CASSAEGASNSPLHF.

The CDR3 is CASSRQGLAGGEQFF. CDR3 DNA sequence: TGTGCCAGCTCACGTCAGGGACTAGCGGGAGGGGAGCAGTTCTTC. This chain uses TRBV2 with TRBJ2-1; TRBD2 aligns across 16 bases. The junction had 8 bases not matched to a gene; V was cut back by 8 bases and J by 10 bases. Germline values: CDR1 SNHLY, CDR2 FYNNEI. CDR3 size: 15 residues.

The J gene is TRBJ2-3, the V gene TRBV5-1; the match to TRBD2 covers 12 bases. Per the germline V gene, CDR1 is SGHRS and CDR2 is YFSETQ. Trimming took 0 bases from V and 2 from J; bases not matched to a gene: 7. The CDR3 consists of 18 residues. For the CDR3, the DNA is TGCGCCAGCAGCTTGGGACGGACTAGCGGGGAAATCACAGATACGCAGTATTTT. The encoded protein is CASSLGRTSGEITDTQYF.

The chain couples TRBV19 to TRBJ2-3; 8 nucleotides agree with TRBD1. Germline CDR1 is LNHDA and CDR2 is SQIVND (reference sequence). The J segment lost 2 bases and the V segment lost 5 bases, leaving 12 bases of the junction unmatched. The CDR3 has 17 residues. For the CDR3, the DNA is TGTGCCAGTAGTTCCGCGGGACAGGCACCTTACACAGATACGCAGTATTTT. This codes for CASSSAGQAPYTDTQYF.

This clone was counted a few times. CDR3 sequence: CASSSRRSSYEQYF. CDR3 coding DNA: TGTGCCAGCAGCTCTCGTCGGAGCTCCTACGAGCAGTACTTC. The rearrangement links TRBV7-9 to TRBJ2-7; D is unresolved. Germline CDR1 SEHNR, CDR2 FQNEAQ (reference sequence). V was shortened by 4 bases and J by 0 bases, with 10 bases between the two germline ends. The CDR3 loop spans 14 amino acids.

V usage is TRBV7-9 and J usage is TRBJ1-1; the D is unclear. V lost 7 bases and J 9 bases, leaving 18 bases between the germline ends. CDR3 length equals 13 residues. Germline assignment: CDR1 SEHNR and CDR2 FQNEAQ (reference sequence). Written as DNA, the CDR3 is TGTGCCAGCACCCCTGAAGCAGGCCTTAAAGCTTTCTTT. It specifies CASTPEAGLKAFF.